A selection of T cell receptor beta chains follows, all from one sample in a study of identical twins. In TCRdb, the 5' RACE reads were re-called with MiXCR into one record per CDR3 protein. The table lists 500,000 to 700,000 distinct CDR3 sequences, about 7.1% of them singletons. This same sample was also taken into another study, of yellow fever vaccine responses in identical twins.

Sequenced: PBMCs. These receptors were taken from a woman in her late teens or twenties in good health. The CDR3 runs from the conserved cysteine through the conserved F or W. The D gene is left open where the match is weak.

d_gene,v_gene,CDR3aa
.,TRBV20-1,CSARDSAQETQYF
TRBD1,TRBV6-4,CASSEGQGNTGELFF
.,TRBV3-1,CASSYGQKLFF
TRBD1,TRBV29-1,CSVVFGTGRPDTQYF
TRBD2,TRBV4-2,CASSQVLAGGPYNEQFF
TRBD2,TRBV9,CASSAGLAGLQETQYF
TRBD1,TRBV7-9,CASSLGRTGGNYEQYF
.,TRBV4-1,CASSQDELGRQIEF
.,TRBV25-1,CASSDGANYGYTF
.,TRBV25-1,CASSAAGPGELFF
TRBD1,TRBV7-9,CASSLSSGGPEAFF
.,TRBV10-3,CAITPGDDGELFF
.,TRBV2,CASSTSDYIGNTIYF
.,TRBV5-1,CASSLDSGNTIYF
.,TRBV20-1,CSADPGRSLYEQYF
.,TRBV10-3,CAIGGGLLEQYF
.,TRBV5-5,CASSLNQRALQENQYF
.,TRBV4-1,CASSQAERNQETQYF
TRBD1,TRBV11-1,CASSPRTPGQGFYNEQFF
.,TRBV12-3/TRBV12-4,CASSLARASPYNEQFF
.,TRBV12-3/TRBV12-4,CASSHEGGLETQYF
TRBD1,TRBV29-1,CSVRGTGRPDTQYF
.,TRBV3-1,CASSQEKRAVSYNEQFF
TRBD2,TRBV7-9,CASSLSSLAGNQETQYF
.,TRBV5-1,CASSLVGEANTGELFF
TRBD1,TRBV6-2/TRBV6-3,CASSYSKGARGELFF
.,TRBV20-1,CSAMGPSPGTNTEAFF
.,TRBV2,CASLLDFGAKNIQYF
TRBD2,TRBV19,CASNKREGGETQYF
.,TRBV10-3,CAIRGLESETQYF
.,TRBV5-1,CASSLGSGSNTGELFF
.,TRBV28,CASSLGRRAGTQYF
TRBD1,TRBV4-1,CASSQDGQVINQPQHF
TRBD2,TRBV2,CASGLAETSYEQYF